What follows are 26 T cell receptor beta chains derived from one specimen sequenced in a study of shared clonotypes between healthy human individuals. Naive CD8 cells lacked CD45RO, underwent positive selection for CCR7 and left out terminally differentiated effector memory CD45RA+ cells. TCRdb keeps only in-frame clones here, not all; method: immunoSEQ multiplex PCR. The sample carries more than 2 million clones, just over 90% recorded once. Sample: naive CD8+ T cells from PBMCs. These receptors originate from a man aged 18 to 29 in good health. Some clones in this sample may be carry-over from other donors' samples.

The chain has TRBV19 and TRBJ2-7; possible D gene TRBD1, 6 bases. The CDR3 covers 14 residues. CDR1 LNHDA and CDR2 SQIVND come from the germline V gene (reference sequence). V lost 5 bases and J 3 bases, leaving 14 bases between the germline ends. The CDR3 sequence is CASSSPGHLYEQYF. CDR3 sequence (DNA): TGTGCCAGTAGTTCCCCGGGACACCTCTACGAGCAGTACTTC.

The chain combines TRBV7-3 with TRBJ1-1; D ambiguous. The CDR3 has 15 amino acids. The germline V gene encodes CDR1 SGHTA and CDR2 FQGTGA. Trimming cost V 0 bases and J 1 base, with 9 bases left between them. CDR3 region: CASSLTRRGNTEAFF. The CDR3 DNA sequence: TGTGCCAGCAGCTTAACGAGACGAGGGAACACTGAAGCTTTCTTT.

V is TRBV5-1 and J is TRBJ2-1; the D gene is possibly TRBD1 (5 bases). This CDR3 is built from 15 residues. Trimming left V 1 base short and J 2 bases short, with 10 bases between. Germline-derived CDR1 and CDR2 are SGHRS and YFSETQ. The CDR3 nucleotides read TGCGCCAGCAGCTTGTGGCAGGGAACCTACAATGAGCAGTTCTTC. It yields the protein CASSLWQGTYNEQFF.

This chain joins TRBV7-3 and TRBJ2-1; D not resolved. CDR3 length equals 13 residues. Trimming cost V 5 bases and J 5 bases, with 10 bases left between them. Germline CDR1 and CDR2: SGHTA and FQGTGA. As DNA, the CDR3 is TGTGCCAGCAGCCCCCGCTCGAACAATGAGCAGTTCTTC. Its translation is CASSPRSNNEQFF.

With regard to this clone: Other DNA variants within this sample encode the same CDR3. The chain combines TRBV27 with TRBJ2-7; tentatively, D is TRBD2 (6 bases). Trimming cost V 3 bases and J 2 bases, with 11 bases left between them. The CDR3 runs to 14 residues. The germline V gene has CDR1 MNHEY and CDR2 SMNVEV (reference sequence). The chain's CDR3 is CASSLRGRTYEQYF. In DNA form, the CDR3 reads TGTGCCAGCAGTTTGCGGGGCAGGACCTACGAGCAGTACTTC.

This chain links TRBV7-2 with TRBJ2-7; D is ambiguous. Between the trimmed V and J ends, which lost 0 bases and 1 base, there was a span of 10 bases. The CDR3 is 15 amino acids. Germline-derived CDR1 and CDR2 are SGHTA and FQGNSA. The CDR3 sequence is CASSLAVDHSYEQYF. DNA of the CDR3: TGTGCCAGCAGCTTAGCGGTTGACCATTCCTACGAGCAGTACTTC.

The DNA of the CDR3 is TGCGCCAGCAGCCGGTATTTGAATCAGCCCCAGCATTTT. Residues: CASSRYLNQPQHF. The rearrangement uses TRBV4-3 and TRBJ1-5, with unresolved D. CDR1 LGHNA and CDR2 YSLEER come from the germline V gene. The CDR3 consists of 13 residues. Trimming stripped 4 bases from V and 4 bases from J, with 8 bases between.

The chain couples TRBV5-1 to TRBJ2-5; 8 nucleotides agree with TRBD1. The length of the CDR3 is 15 residues. Germline V CDR1 and CDR2: SGHRS, YFSETQ. V shed 1 base, J shed 5 bases, and the junction held 7 bases outside the gene matches. Written as DNA, the CDR3 is TGCGCCAGCAGCTTGAGGGCAGGGGGCGTGGAGACCCAGTACTTC. Protein product: CASSLRAGGVETQYF.

The V gene is TRBV27, the J gene TRBJ2-1, with 8 nucleotides matching TRBD2. The CDR3 spans 17 residues. The germline V gene encodes CDR1 MNHEY and CDR2 SMNVEV (reference sequence). V trimming: 5 bases; J trimming: 6 bases; junction bases outside the gene matches: 15. This CDR3 is CASSRTSGRAPSNEQFF. In DNA, the CDR3 is TGTGCCAGCAGTAGAACTAGCGGCCGAGCCCCCAGCAATGAGCAGTTCTTC.

V and J are TRBV7-2 and TRBJ2-1; TRBD2 matches 8 bases. The CDR3 loop spans 20 amino acids. Germline V gene data show CDR1 as SGHTA and CDR2 as FQGNSA. Trimming cost V 0 bases and J 0 bases; bases outside gene matches: 13. CDR3 amino acids: CASSLAGLGRAWSSYNEQFF. The CDR3 DNA reads as TGTGCCAGCAGCTTAGCCGGCCTCGGGAGGGCCTGGAGCTCCTACAATGAGCAGTTCTTC.

The CDR3 protein is CASSQDPPLRSYNEQFF. The CDR3 nucleotides read TGCGCCAGCAGCCAAGATCCCCCATTAAGGTCCTACAATGAGCAGTTCTTC. The chain employs TRBV4-1 and TRBJ2-1; D is uncertain. This CDR3 comprises 17 residues. Trimming removed 0 bases at V and 1 base at J, with 13 bases between. Germline-derived CDR1 and CDR2 are MGHRA and YSYEKL.

V usage is TRBV28 and J usage is TRBJ2-7, with D possibly being TRBD1 (5 bases). Trimming shortened V by 3 bases and J by 6 bases, and 9 bases separated the two germline ends. The CDR3 totals 12 residues. Germline V gene sequence: CDR1 MDHEN, CDR2 SYDVKM. DNA of the CDR3: TGTGCCAGCAGTTTCCACGACAGCGAGCAGTACTTC. Its translation is CASSFHDSEQYF.

V usage is TRBV19 and J usage is TRBJ2-7; unclear D gene. Germline loops: CDR1 LNHDA, CDR2 SQIVND (reference sequence). V was pared by 1 base and J by 5 bases, with 12 bases between. The CDR3 runs 14 residues. The chain's CDR3 is CASSIAWLEDEQYF. In nucleotides, the CDR3 is TGTGCCAGTAGTATAGCCTGGCTCGAGGACGAGCAGTACTTC.

The chain employs TRBV30 and TRBJ2-3; D perhaps matches TRBD2 (6 bases). The CDR3 is 14 amino acids. Deletions cut 4 bases from V and 4 bases from J, with 15 bases between. The germline CDR1 and CDR2 sequences are GTSNPN and SVGIG (reference sequence). In DNA, the CDR3 is TGTGCCTGGATCGCTGGGGGGAAGCCAGATACGCAGTATTTT. Residues: CAWIAGGKPDTQYF.

J is TRBJ1-2 and V is TRBV30; 7 bases match TRBD1. CDR1 is GTSNPN and CDR2 is SVGIG in the germline V gene (reference sequence). J lost 5 bases, V lost 4 bases, and 10 bases had no gene match. The CDR3 runs 14 residues. The CDR3 region has the DNA TGTGCCTGGACCCCAGGGGGGCCGATTTATGGCTACACCTTC. The encoded protein is CAWTPGGPIYGYTF.

This clone was seen a few times. The chain combines TRBV29-1 with TRBJ1-1; possibly TRBD1 for D (5 bases). In germline, CDR1 is SQVTM, CDR2 ANQGSEA. The CDR3 loop spans 12 amino acids. Trimming took 7 bases from V and 1 from J, leaving 10 bases between them. The CDR3 is CSALTENTEAFF. The CDR3 DNA reads as TGCAGCGCCTTGACAGAGAACACTGAAGCTTTCTTT.

The chain uses TRBV5-6 and TRBJ2-7; tentatively, D is TRBD1 (6 bases). V lost 7 bases and J 1 base, leaving 15 bases between the germline ends. This CDR3 spans 14 amino acids. CDR1 is SGHDT and CDR2 is YYEEEE in the germline V gene. The CDR3 DNA follows: TGTGCCAGCCAGACAGGCTTTGGATCCTACGAGCAGTACTTC. As protein: CASQTGFGSYEQYF.

This clone was detected only once. The gene calls are TRBV29-1 and TRBJ2-7; D possibly uses TRBD1 or TRBD2 (6 bases each). CDR3 length equals 14 residues. Trimming left V 6 bases short and J 2 bases short, with 17 bases between. Germline V CDR1 and CDR2: SQVTM, ANQGSEA. The CDR3 coding sequence is TGCAGCGTGCGCGAGGGGGGAGACGCCTACGAGCAGTACTTC. This codes for CSVREGGDAYEQYF.

V usage is TRBV5-4 and J usage is TRBJ2-3; D possibly matches TRBD1 or TRBD2 (6 bases each). This CDR3 is built from 14 residues. V lost 4 bases and J lost 3, with 12 bases in between. The V gene's germline CDR1 is SGHNT and CDR2 YYREEE (reference sequence). The CDR3 loop reads CASSPLGGTDTQYF. The CDR3 DNA sequence: TGTGCCAGCAGCCCCCTAGGGGGGACAGATACGCAGTATTTT.

Comments on this clone: The sample holds other DNA sequences that translate to the same CDR3. The rearrangement uses TRBV19 and TRBJ2-7; no clear D gene. The V end lost 3 bases, the J end lost 1 base, and 7 bases lay between the germline ends. Germline V gene sequence: CDR1 LNHDA, CDR2 SQIVND (reference sequence). The CDR3 runs 13 residues. CDR3 amino acids: CASSIPGSYEQYF. DNA of the CDR3: TGTGCCAGTAGTATTCCCGGATCCTACGAGCAGTACTTC.

The chain couples TRBV6-5 to TRBJ1-3; a possible D gene is TRBD1 (5 bases). Germline assignment: CDR1 MNHEY and CDR2 SVGAGI. The CDR3 is made up of 15 amino acids. The germline V and J ends were trimmed by 5 bases and 0 bases, with 11 bases remaining between them. This CDR3 reads CASSPGTLSGNTIYF. DNA for the CDR3: TGTGCCAGCAGTCCGGGGACCCTCTCTGGAAACACCATATATTTT.

The chain recombines TRBV11-3 with TRBJ2-5; D gene uncertain. Gene TRBJ2-7 matches the end of the DNA better, so the J call may be wrong. Per germline, CDR1 SGHNT and CDR2 YENEEA. This CDR3 region has 17 residues. CDR3 residues: CASSPRYVPRSSYEQYF. The CDR3 bases are TGTGCCAGCAGCCCCCGGTACGTACCCCGGAGCTCCTACGAGCAGTACTTC.

This chain links TRBV2 with TRBJ2-1; 7 bases match TRBD1. The CDR3 is made up of 13 amino acids. The J segment lost 2 bases and the V segment lost 6 bases, leaving 1 base of the junction unmatched. From germline, CDR1 is SNHLY and CDR2 FYNNEI. This CDR3 is CASRDRAYNEQFF. The CDR3 region has the DNA TGTGCCAGCAGAGACAGGGCCTACAATGAGCAGTTCTTC.

The chain combines TRBV13 with TRBJ1-1; D remains ambiguous. The CDR3 totals 15 residues. V was shortened by 5 bases and J by 0 bases, with 13 bases between the two germline ends. Germline-derived CDR1 and CDR2 are PRHDT and FYEKMQ (reference sequence). The CDR3 DNA is TGTGCCAGCAGCCCCAGACGGCCAATGAACACTGAAGCTTTCTTT. The encoded protein is CASSPRRPMNTEAFF. Full variable domain (outside the CDR3, taken from reference TRBV13 and TRBJ1-1): AAGVIQSPRHLIKEKRETATLKCYPIPRHDTVYWYQQGPGQDPQFLISFYEKMQSDKGSIPDRFSAQQFSDYHSELNMSSLELGDSALYFCASSPRRPMNTEAFFGQGTRLTVV.

A note on this clone: The same CDR3 also results from other DNA sequences found in this sample. The chain is built from TRBV7-9 and TRBJ1-2, with 7 bases fitting TRBD1. Germline V gives CDR1 SEHNR, CDR2 FQNEAQ (reference sequence). This CDR3 is 13 amino acids long. J gave up 5 bases and V 2 bases, and 2 bases lay outside the gene matches. This CDR3 reads CASSLQGGYGYTF. In DNA form, the CDR3 reads TGTGCCAGCAGCTTACAGGGGGGATATGGCTACACCTTC.

This clone was seen just once. J is TRBJ2-7 and V is TRBV11-2; D ambiguous. The CDR3 is 13 amino acids. V was cut by 5 bases and J by 4 bases, with 12 bases left in between. CDR1 and CDR2 (germline): SGHAT, FQNNGV. The CDR3 is CASSPTLGYEQYF. DNA of the CDR3: TGTGCCAGCAGCCCAACCCTAGGGTACGAGCAGTACTTC.